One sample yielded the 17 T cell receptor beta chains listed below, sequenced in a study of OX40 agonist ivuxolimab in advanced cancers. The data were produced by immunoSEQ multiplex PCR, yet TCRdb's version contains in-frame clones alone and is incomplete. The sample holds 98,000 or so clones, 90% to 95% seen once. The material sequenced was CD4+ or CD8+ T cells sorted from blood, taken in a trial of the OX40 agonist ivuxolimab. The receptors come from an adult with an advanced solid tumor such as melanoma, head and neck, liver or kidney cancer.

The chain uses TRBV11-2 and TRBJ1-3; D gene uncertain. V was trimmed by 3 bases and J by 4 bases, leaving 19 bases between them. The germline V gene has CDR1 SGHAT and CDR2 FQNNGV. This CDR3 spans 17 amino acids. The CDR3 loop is CASSFFSATLGGNTIYF. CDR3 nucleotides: TGTGCCAGCAGCTTTTTCTCAGCTACACTAGGCGGAAACACCATATATTTT.

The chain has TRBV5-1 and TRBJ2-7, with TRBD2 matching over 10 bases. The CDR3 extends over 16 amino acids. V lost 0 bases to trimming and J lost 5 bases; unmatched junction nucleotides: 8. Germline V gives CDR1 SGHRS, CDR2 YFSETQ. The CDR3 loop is CASSLVWGTSVNEQYF. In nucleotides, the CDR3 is TGCGCCAGCAGCTTGGTATGGGGGACTAGCGTTAACGAGCAGTACTTC.

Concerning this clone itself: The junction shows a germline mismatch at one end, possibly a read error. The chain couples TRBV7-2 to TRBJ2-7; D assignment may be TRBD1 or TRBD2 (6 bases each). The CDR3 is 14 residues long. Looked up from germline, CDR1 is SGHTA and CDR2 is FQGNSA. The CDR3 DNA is TGTGCCAGCAGCTTAGGGGCAGGGGAGGTCGAGCAGCACTTC. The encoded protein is CASSLGAGEVEQHF. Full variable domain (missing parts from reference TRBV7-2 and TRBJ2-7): GAGVSQSPSNKVTEKGKDVELRCDPISGHTALYWYRQSLGQGLEFLIYFQGNSAPDKSGLPSDRFSAERTGGSVSTLTIQRTQQEDSAVYLCASSLGAGEVEQHFGPGTRLTVT.

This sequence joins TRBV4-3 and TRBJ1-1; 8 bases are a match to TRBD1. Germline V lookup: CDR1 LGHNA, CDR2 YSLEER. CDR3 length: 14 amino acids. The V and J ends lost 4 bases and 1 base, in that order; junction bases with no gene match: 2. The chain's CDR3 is CASSRGQANTEAFF. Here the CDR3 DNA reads TGCGCCAGCAGCCGGGGACAGGCGAACACTGAAGCTTTCTTT.

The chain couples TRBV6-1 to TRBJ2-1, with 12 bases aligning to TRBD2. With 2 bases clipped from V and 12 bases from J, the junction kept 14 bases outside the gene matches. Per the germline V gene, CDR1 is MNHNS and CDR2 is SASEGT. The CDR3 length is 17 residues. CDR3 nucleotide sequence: TGTGCCAGCAGTGAATCTCGGCTAGCGGGAGGGGTCAGGGGGCAGTTCTTC. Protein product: CASSESRLAGGVRGQFF.

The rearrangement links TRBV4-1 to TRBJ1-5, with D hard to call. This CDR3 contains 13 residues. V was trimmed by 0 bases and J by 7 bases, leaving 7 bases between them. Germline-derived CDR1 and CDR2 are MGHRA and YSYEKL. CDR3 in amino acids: CASSQDIVQPQHF. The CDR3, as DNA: TGCGCCAGCAGCCAAGATATAGTCCAGCCCCAGCATTTT.

CDR3 sequence reads: CASSESHTLQETQYF. CDR3 nucleotides: TGTGCCAGCAGTGAATCGCACACCCTGCAAGAGACCCAGTACTTC. The V gene is TRBV2, the J gene TRBJ2-5; unclear D gene. CDR1 SNHLY and CDR2 FYNNEI come from the germline V gene. Trimming pared 2 bases from V and 2 bases from J, leaving 12 bases between. The CDR3 sequence is 15 residues long.

The CDR3 sequence is CASTRTGFNEKLFF. The CDR3 DNA is TGTGCCAGCACTAGAACTGGGTTTAATGAAAAACTGTTTTTT. The rearrangement uses TRBV25-1 and TRBJ1-4; D is ambiguous. Germline-derived CDR1 and CDR2 are MGHDK and SYGVNS. The CDR3 covers 14 residues. V was shortened by 7 bases and J by 4 bases, with 13 bases between the two germline ends. The full variable domain, rest sourced from reference TRBV25-1 and TRBJ1-4, is EADIYQTPRYLVIGTGKKITLECSQTMGHDKMYWYQQDPGMELHLIHYSYGVNSTEKGDLSSESTVSRIRTEHFPLTLESARPSHTSQYLCASTRTGFNEKLFFGSGTQLSVL.

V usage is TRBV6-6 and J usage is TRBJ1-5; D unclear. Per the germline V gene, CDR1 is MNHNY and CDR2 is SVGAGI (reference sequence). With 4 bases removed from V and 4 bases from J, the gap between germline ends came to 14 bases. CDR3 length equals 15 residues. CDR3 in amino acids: CASSSAGPSNQPQHF. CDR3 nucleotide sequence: TGTGCCAGCAGTTCGGCAGGTCCTTCAAATCAGCCCCAGCATTTT.

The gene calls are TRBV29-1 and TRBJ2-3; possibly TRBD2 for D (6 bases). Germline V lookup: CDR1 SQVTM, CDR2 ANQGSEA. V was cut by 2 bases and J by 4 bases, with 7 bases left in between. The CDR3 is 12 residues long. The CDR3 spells CSVETSPDTQYF. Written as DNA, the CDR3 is TGCAGCGTTGAAACTAGCCCAGATACGCAGTATTTT.

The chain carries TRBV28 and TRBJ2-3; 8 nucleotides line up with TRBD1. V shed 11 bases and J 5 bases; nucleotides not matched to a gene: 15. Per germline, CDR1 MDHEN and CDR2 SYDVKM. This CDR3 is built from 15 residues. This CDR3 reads CASSAESGGRDTQYF. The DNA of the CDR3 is TGTGCCTCATCCGCTGAGTCAGGGGGCAGAGATACGCAGTATTTT. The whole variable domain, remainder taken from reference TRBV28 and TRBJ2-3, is DVKVTQSSRYLVKRTGEKVFLECVQDMDHENMFWYRQDPGLGLRLIYFSYDVKMKEKGDIPEGYSVSREKKERFSLILESASTNQTSMYLCASSAESGGRDTQYFGPGTRLTVL.

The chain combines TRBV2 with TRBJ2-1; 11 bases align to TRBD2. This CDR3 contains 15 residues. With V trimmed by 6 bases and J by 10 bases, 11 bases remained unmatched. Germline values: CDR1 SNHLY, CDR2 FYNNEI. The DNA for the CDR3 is TGTGCCAGCAGACGACTAGCGGGAATTGGTCAAGAGCAGTTCTTC. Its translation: CASRRLAGIGQEQFF.

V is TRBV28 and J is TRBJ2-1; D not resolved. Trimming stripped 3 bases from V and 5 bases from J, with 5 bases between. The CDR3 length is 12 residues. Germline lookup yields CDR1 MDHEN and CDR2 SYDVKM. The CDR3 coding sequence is TGTGCCAGCAGTTTCCACAACAATGAGCAGTTCTTC. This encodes CASSFHNNEQFF.

DNA for the CDR3: TGTGCCAGCAGTGAAATATCTACTTCGAACACCGGGGAGCTGTTTTTT. This sequence encodes CASSEISTSNTGELFF. The V call is TRBV2, the J call TRBJ2-2; D call uncertain. Germline V gives CDR1 SNHLY, CDR2 FYNNEI. V was clipped by 2 bases and J by 0 bases, with 10 bases between them. The CDR3 runs 16 residues.

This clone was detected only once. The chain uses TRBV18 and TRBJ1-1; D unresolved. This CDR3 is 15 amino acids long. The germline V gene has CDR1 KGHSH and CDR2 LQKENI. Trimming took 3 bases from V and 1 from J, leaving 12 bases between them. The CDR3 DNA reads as TGTGCCAGCTCACCCAACAGAGTCCCGAACACTGAAGCTTTCTTT. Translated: CASSPNRVPNTEAFF.

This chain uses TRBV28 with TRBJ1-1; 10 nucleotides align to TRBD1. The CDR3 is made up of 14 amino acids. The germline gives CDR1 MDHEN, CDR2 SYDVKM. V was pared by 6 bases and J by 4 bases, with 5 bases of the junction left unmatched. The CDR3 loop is CASRRQGARTEAFF. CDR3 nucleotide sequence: TGTGCCAGCAGACGACAGGGGGCTCGCACTGAAGCTTTCTTT.

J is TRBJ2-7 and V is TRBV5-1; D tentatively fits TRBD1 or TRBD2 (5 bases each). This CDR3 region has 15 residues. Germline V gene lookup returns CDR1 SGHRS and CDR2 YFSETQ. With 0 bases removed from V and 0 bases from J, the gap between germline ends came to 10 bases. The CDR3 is CASSLGDLSSYEQYF. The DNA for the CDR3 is TGCGCCAGCAGCTTGGGGGACCTAAGCTCCTACGAGCAGTACTTC.